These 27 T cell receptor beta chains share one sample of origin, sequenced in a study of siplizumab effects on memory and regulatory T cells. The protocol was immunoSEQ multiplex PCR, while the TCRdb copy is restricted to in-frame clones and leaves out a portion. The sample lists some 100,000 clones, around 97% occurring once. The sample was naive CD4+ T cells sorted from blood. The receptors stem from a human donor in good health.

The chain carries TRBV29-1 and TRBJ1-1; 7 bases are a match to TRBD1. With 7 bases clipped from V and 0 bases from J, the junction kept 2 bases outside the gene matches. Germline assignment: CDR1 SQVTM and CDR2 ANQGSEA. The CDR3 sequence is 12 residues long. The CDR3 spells CSGGQMNTEAFF. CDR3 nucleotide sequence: TGCAGCGGGGGACAGATGAACACTGAAGCTTTCTTT.

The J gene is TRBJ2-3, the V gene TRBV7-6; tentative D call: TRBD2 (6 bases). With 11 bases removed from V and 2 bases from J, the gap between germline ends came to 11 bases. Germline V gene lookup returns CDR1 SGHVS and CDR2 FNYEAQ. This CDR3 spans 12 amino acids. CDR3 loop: CALGGDTDTQYF. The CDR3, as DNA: TGTGCCCTGGGCGGGGACACAGATACGCAGTATTTT.

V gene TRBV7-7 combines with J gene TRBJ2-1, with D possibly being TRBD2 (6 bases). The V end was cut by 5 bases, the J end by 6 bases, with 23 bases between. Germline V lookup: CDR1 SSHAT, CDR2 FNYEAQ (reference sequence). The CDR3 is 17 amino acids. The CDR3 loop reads CASSLRGGVVPSNEQFF. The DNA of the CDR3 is TGTGCCAGCAGCCTAAGGGGCGGGGTGGTGCCGTCCAATGAGCAGTTCTTC.

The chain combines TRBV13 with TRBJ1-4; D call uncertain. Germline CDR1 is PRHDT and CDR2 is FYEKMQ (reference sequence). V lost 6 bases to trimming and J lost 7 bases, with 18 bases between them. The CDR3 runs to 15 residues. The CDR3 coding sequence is TGTGCCAGCAGTCGCGGACGGGCGGTGGGTGAAAAACTGTTTTTT. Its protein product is CASSRGRAVGEKLFF. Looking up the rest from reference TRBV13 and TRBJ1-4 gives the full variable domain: AAGVIQSPRHLIKEKRETATLKCYPIPRHDTVYWYQQGPGQDPQFLISFYEKMQSDKGSIPDRFSAQQFSDYHSELNMSSLELGDSALYFCASSRGRAVGEKLFFGSGTQLSVL.

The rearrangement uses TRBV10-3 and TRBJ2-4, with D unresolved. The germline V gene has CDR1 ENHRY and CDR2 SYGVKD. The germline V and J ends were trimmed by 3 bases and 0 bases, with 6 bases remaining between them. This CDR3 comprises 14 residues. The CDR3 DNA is TGTGCCATCAGTGACAGCTTAGCCAAAAACATTCAGTACTTC. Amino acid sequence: CAISDSLAKNIQYF.

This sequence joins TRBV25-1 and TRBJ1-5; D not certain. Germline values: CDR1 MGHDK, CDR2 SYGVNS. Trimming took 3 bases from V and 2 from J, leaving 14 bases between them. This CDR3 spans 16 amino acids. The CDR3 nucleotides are TGTGCCAGCAGTGACAGGTCGGGTACCGGCAATCAGCCCCAGCATTTT. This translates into CASSDRSGTGNQPQHF.

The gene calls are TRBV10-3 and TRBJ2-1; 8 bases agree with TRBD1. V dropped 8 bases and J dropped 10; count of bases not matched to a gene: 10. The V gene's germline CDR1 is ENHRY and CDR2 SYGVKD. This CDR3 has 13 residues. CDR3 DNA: TGTGCCATCGCTGCAGGGGGCGGAAGGGAGCAGTTCTTC. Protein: CAIAAGGGREQFF.

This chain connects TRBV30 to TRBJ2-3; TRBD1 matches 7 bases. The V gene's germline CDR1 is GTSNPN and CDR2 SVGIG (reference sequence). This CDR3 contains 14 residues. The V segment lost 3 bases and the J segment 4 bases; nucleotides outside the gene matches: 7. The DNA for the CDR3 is TGTGCCTGGAGCGCCAAAGGGGGCCCAGATACGCAGTATTTT. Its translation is CAWSAKGGPDTQYF.

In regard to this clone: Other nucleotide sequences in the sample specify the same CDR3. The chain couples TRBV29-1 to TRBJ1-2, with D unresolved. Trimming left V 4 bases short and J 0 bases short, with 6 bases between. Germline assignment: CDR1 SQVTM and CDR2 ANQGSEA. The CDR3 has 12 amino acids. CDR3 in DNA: TGCAGCGTTGCGAGCGCTAACTATGGCTACACCTTC. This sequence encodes CSVASANYGYTF.

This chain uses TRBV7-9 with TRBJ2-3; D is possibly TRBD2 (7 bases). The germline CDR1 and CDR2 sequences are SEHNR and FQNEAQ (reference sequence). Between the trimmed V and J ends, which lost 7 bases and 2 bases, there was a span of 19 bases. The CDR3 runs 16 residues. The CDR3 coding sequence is TGTGCCAGCAAAGGCGGGGGCCTACCATTCACAGATACGCAGTATTTT. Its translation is CASKGGGLPFTDTQYF.

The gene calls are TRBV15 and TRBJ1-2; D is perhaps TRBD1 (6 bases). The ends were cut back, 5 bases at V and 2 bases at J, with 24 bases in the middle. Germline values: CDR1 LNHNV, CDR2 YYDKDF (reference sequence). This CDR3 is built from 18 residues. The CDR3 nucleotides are TGTGCCACCAGCGGGGGGACGGGGGGGCTAAGGCCGAACTATGGCTACACCTTC. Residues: CATSGGTGGLRPNYGYTF. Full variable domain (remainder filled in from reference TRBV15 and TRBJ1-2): DAMVIQNPRYQVTQFGKPVTLSCSQTLNHNVMYWYQQKSSQAPKLLFHYYDKDFNNEADTPDNFQSRRPNTSFCFLDIRSPGLGDTAMYLCATSGGTGGLRPNYGYTFGSGTRLTVV.

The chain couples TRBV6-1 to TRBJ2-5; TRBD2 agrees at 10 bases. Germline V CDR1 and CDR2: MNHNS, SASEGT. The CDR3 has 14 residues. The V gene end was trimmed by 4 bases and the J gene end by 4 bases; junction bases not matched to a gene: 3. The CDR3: CASSAAGGTETQYF. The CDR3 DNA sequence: TGTGCCAGCAGTGCAGCGGGGGGGACAGAGACCCAGTACTTC.

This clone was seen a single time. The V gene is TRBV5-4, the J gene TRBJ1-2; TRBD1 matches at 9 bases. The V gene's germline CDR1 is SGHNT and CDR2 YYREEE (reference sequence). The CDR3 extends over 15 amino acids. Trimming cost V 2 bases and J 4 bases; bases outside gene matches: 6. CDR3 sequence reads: CASSLLQGAVYGYTF. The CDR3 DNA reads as TGTGCCAGCAGCTTACTACAGGGGGCGGTCTATGGCTACACCTTC.

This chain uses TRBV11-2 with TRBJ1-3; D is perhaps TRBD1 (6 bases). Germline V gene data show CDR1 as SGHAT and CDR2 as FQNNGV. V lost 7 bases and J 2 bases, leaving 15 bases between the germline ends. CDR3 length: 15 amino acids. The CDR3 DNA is TGTGCCAGCACGCAATTACAGGGCACTGGAAACACCATATATTTT. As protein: CASTQLQGTGNTIYF.

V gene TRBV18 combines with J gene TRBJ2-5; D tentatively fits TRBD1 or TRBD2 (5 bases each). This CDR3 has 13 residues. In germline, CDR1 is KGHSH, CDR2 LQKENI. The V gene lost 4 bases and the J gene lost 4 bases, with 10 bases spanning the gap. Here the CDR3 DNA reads TGTGCCAGCTCACGGGGGACCGGAGAGACCCAGTACTTC. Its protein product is CASSRGTGETQYF. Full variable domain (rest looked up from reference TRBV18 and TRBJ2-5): NAGVMQNPRHLVRRRGQEARLRCSPMKGHSHVYWYRQLPEEGLKFMVYLQKENIIDESGMPKERFSAEFPKEGPSILRIQQVVRGDSAAYFCASSRGTGETQYFGPGTRLLVL.

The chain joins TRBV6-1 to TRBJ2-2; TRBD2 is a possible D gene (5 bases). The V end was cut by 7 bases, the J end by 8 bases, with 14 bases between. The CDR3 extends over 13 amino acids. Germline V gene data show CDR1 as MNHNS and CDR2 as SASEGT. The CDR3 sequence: CASITGLRGELFF. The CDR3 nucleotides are TGTGCCAGCATTACGGGGTTACGTGGGGAGCTGTTTTTT.

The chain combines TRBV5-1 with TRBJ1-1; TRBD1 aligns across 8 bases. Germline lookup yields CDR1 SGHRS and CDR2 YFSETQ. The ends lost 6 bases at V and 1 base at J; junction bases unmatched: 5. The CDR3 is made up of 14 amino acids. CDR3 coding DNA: TGCGCCAGCACGGACAGGGTGTCGAACACTGAAGCTTTCTTT. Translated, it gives CASTDRVSNTEAFF.

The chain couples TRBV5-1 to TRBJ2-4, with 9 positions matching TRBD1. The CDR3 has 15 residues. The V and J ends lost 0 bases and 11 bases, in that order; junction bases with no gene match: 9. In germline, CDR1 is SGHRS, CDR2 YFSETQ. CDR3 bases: TGCGCCAGCAGCTTGGTTGGACAGGGGCCTAAGGTTCAGTACTTC. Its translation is CASSLVGQGPKVQYF.

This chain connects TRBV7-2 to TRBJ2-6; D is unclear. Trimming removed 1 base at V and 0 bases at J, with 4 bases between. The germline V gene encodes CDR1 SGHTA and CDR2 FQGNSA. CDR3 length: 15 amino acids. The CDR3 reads CASSLGSSGANVLTF. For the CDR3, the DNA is TGTGCCAGCAGCTTAGGCAGCTCTGGGGCCAACGTCCTGACTTTC.

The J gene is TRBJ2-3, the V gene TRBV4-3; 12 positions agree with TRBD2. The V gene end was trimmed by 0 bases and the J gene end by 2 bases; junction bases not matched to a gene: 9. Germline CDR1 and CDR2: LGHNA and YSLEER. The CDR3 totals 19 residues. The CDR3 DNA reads TGCGCCAGCAGCCAAGAATATCGACTAGCGGGGGCCCCCACAGATACGCAGTATTTT. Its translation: CASSQEYRLAGAPTDTQYF.

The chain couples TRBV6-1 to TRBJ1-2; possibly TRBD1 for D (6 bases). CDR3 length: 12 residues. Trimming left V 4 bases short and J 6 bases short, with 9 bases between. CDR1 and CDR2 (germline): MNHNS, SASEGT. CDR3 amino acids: CASSGGADGYTF. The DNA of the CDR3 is TGTGCCAGCAGTGGGGGGGCGGATGGCTACACCTTC.

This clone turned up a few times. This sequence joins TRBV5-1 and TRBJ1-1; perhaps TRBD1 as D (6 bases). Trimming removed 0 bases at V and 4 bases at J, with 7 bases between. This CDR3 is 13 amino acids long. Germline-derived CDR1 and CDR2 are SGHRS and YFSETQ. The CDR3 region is CASSLEGGTEAFF. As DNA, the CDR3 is TGCGCCAGCAGCTTGGAGGGGGGCACTGAAGCTTTCTTT. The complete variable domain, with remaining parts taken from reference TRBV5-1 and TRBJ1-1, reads KAGVTQTPRYLIKTRGQQVTLSCSPISGHRSVSWYQQTPGQGLQFLFEYFSETQRNKGNFPGRFSGRQFSNSRSEMNVSTLELGDSALYLCASSLEGGTEAFFGQGTRLTVV.

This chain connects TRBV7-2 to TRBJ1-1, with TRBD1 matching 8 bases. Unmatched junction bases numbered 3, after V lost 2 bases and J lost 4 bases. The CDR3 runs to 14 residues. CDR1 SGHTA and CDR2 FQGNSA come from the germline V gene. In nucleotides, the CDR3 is TGTGCCAGCAGCTTAACAGGGGGGACCACTGAAGCTTTCTTT. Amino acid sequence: CASSLTGGTTEAFF.

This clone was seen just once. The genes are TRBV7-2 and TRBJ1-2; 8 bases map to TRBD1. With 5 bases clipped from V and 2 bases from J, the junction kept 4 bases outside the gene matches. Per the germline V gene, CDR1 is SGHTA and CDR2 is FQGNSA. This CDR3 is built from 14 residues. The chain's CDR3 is CASSVRQGNYGYTF. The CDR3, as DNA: TGTGCCAGCAGCGTACGACAGGGGAACTATGGCTACACCTTC.

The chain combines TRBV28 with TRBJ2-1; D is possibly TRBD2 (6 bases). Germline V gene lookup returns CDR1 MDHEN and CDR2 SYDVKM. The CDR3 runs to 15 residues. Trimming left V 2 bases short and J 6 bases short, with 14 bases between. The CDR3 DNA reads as TGTGCCAGCAGTTTACGGGGACTCCCTTTCAATGAGCAGTTCTTC. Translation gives CASSLRGLPFNEQFF. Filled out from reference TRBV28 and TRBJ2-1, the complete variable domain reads DVKVTQSSRYLVKRTGEKVFLECVQDMDHENMFWYRQDPGLGLRLIYFSYDVKMKEKGDIPEGYSVSREKKERFSLILESASTNQTSMYLCASSLRGLPFNEQFFGPGTRLTVL.

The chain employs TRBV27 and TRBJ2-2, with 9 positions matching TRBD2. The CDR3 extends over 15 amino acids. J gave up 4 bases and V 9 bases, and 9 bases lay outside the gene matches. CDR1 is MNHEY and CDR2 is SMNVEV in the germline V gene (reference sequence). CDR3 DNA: TGTGCCAGAACACGGCGGGGGGGCGGCACCGGGGAGCTGTTTTTT. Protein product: CARTRRGGGTGELFF.

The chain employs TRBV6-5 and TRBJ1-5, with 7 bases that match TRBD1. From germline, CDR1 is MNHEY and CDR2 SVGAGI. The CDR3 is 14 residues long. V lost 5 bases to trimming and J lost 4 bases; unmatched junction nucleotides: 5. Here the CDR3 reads CASSRDRENQPQHF. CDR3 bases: TGTGCCAGCAGTCGAGACAGGGAGAATCAGCCCCAGCATTTT.